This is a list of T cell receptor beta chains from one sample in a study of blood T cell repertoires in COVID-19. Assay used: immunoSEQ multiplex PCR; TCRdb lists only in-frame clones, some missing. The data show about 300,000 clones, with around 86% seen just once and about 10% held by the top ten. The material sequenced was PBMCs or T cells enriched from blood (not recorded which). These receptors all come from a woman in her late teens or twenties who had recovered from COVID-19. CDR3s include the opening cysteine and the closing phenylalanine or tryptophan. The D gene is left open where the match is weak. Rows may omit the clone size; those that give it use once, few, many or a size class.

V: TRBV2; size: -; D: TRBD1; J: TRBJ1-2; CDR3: CASSEGTVSYGYTF; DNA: TGTGCCAGCAGTGAGGGGACAGTTTCATATGGCTACACCTTC
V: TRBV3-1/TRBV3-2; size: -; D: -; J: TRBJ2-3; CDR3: CASSPRFSVPRDRTDTQYF; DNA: TGTGCCAGCAGCCCACGTTTTAGTGTCCCGCGGGATCGCACAGATACGCAGTATTTT
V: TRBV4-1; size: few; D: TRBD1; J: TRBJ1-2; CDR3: CASSQPAGTGENYGYTF; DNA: TGCGCCAGCAGCCAACCTGCCGGGACAGGGGAAAACTATGGCTACACCTTC
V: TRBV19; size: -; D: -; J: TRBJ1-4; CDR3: CASSTQGNGGEKLFF; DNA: TGTGCCAGTAGTACTCAGGGGAATGGAGGTGAAAAACTGTTTTTT
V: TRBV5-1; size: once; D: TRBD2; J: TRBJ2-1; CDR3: CASSSGLAGGNNEQFF; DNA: TGCGCCAGCAGCTCCGGACTAGCGGGGGGGAACAATGAGCAGTTCTTC
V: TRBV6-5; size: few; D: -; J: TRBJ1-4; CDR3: CASSYSGDEKLFF; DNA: TGTGCCAGCAGTTACTCCGGAGATGAAAAACTGTTTTTT
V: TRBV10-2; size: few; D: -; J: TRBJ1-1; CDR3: CASSDPTNTEAFF; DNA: TGCGCCAGCAGTGACCCTACGAACACTGAAGCTTTCTTT
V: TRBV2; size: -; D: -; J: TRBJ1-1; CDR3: CASSEASIRGMNTEAFF; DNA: TGTGCCAGCAGTGAAGCTTCTATAAGGGGTATGAACACTGAAGCTTTCTTT
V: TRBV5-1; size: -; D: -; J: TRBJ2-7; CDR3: CASTLYEGHYEQYF; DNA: TGCGCCAGCACCCTATATGAGGGACACTACGAGCAGTACTTC
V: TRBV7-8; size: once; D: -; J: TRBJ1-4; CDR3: CASSFGRGYEKLFF; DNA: TGTGCCAGCAGCTTCGGCAGGGGATACGAAAAACTGTTTTTT
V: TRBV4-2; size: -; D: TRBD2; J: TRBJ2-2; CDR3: CASSRAQRGVRIGELFF; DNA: TGTGCCAGCAGCCGGGCGCAGCGGGGAGTCAGAATAGGGGAGCTGTTTTTT
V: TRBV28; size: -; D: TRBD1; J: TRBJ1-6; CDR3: CASSLTGGAGSYNSPLHF; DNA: TGTGCCAGCAGTCTGACAGGGGGCGCAGGCTCCTATAATTCACCCCTCCACTTT
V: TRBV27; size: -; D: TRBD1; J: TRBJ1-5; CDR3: CASRSQRDRYSNQPQHF; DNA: TGTGCCAGCAGATCCCAAAGGGACAGGTATAGCAATCAGCCCCAGCATTTT
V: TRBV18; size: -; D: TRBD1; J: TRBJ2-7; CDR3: CASSPPGTGYEQYF; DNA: TGTGCCAGCTCACCCCCAGGGACAGGGTACGAGCAGTACTTC
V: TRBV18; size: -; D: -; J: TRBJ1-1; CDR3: CASSHGGGRIEAFF; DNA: TGTGCCAGCTCACACGGGGGAGGGAGGATTGAAGCTTTCTTT
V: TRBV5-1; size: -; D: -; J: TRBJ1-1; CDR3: CASSLIGGEFTEAFF; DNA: TGCGCCAGCAGCTTGATTGGAGGGGAATTTACTGAAGCTTTCTTT
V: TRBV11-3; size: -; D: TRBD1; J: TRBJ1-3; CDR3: CASSGGVDRERNTIYF; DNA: TGTGCCAGCAGCGGAGGGGTCGACAGGGAGCGAAACACCATATATTTT
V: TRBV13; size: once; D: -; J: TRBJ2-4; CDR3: CASSSSRARAKNIQYF; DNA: TGTGCCAGCAGCTCAAGTCGAGCGCGGGCCAAAAACATTCAGTACTTC
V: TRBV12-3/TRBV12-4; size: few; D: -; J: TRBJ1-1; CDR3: CASRRQMNTEAFF; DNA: TGTGCCAGCAGGCGACAGATGAACACTGAAGCTTTCTTT
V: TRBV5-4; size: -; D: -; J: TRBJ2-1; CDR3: CASSRKDSYNEQFF; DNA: TGTGCCAGCAGCCGGAAGGACAGTTACAATGAGCAGTTCTTC
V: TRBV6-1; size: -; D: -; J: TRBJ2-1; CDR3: CASSESHWSNEQFF; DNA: TGTGCCAGCAGTGAAAGCCATTGGAGCAATGAGCAGTTCTTC
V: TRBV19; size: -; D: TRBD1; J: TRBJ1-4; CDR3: CASSIGTGSEKLFF; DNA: TGTGCCAGTAGTATCGGGACAGGGAGTGAAAAACTGTTTTTT
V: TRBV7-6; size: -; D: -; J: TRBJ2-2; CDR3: CASSLKGPPTGELFF; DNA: TGTGCCAGCAGCTTAAAGGGGCCACCCACCGGGGAGCTGTTTTTT
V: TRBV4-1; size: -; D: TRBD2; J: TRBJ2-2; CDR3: CASSPYFGTSGGTGELFF; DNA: TGCGCCAGCAGTCCTTATTTCGGGACTAGCGGGGGCACCGGGGAGCTGTTTTTT
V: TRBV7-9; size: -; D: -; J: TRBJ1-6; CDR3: CASSPGDSPLHF; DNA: TGTGCCAGCAGCCCAGGGGACTCACCCCTCCACTTT
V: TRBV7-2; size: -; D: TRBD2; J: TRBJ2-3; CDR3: CASSTYSGGGDTQYF; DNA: TGTGCCAGCAGCACCTATAGCGGGGGCGGGGATACGCAGTATTTT
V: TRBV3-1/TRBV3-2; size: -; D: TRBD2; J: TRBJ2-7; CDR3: CASSLWTSGYEQYF; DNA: TGTGCCAGCAGCCTCTGGACTAGCGGATACGAGCAGTACTTC
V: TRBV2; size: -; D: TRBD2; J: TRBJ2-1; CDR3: CARGGLAGGPNEQFF; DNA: TGTGCCAGGGGTGGACTAGCGGGGGGGCCAAATGAGCAGTTCTTC
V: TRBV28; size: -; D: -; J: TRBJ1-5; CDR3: CASRLDSGGQPQHF; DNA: TGTGCCAGCAGACTTGACAGCGGGGGTCAGCCCCAGCATTTT
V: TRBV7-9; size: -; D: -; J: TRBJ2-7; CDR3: CASSLGTFRSGEQYF; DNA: TGTGCCAGCAGCTTAGGGACATTCCGCTCTGGGGAGCAGTACTTC
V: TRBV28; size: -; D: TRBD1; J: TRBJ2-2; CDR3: CASSLQTGGAGELFF; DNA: TGTGCCAGCAGCTTGCAGACAGGGGGCGCCGGGGAGCTGTTTTTT
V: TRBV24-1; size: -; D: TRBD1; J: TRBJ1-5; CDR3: CATSDPRTGGDNQPQHF; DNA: TGTGCCACCAGTGATCCCCGGACAGGTGGGGACAATCAGCCCCAGCATTTT
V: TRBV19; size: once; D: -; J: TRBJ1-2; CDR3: CASSTPGGGNGYTF; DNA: TGTGCCAGTAGTACCCCGGGAGGGGGGAATGGCTACACCTTC
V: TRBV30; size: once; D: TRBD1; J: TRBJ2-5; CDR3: CAWRLDREGETQYF; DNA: TGTGCCTGGAGACTAGACAGGGAAGGAGAGACCCAGTACTTC
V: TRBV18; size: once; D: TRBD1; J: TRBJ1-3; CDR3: CASSPQGAVGNTIYF; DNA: TGTGCCAGCTCACCACAGGGGGCGGTTGGAAACACCATATATTTT
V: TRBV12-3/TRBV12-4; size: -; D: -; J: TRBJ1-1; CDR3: CASRPYRDTEAFF; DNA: TGTGCCAGCAGGCCCTACAGGGACACTGAAGCTTTCTTT
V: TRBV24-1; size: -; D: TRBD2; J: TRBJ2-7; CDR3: CATSEGGFREQYF; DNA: TGTGCCACCAGTGAGGGGGGGTTTAGGGAGCAGTACTTC
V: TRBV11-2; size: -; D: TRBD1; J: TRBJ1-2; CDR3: CASSLNGLGQAYFYGYTF; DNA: TGTGCCAGCAGCTTAAATGGGCTGGGACAGGCTTACTTCTATGGCTACACCTTC
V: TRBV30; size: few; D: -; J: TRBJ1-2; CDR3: CAWSAQGTWLLTNYGYTF; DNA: TGTGCCTGGAGTGCCCAGGGGACGTGGCTGTTAACTAACTATGGCTACACCTTC
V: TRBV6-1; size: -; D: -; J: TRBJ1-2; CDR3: CASSEDFEGPARLTF; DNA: TGTGCCAGCAGTGAAGATTTCGAGGGCCCGGCTCGACTCACCTTC
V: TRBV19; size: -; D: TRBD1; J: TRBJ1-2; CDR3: CASSIPDRDPFYTF; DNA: TGTGCCAGTAGTATCCCCGACAGGGACCCATTTTACACCTTC
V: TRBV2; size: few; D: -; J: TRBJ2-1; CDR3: CASAGPSRPNYNEQFF; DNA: TGTGCCAGCGCAGGGCCCTCTAGGCCCAACTACAATGAGCAGTTCTTC
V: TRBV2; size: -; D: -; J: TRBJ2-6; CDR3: CASSDPRSGANVLTF; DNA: TGTGCCAGCAGTGACCCGCGCTCTGGGGCCAACGTCCTGACTTTC
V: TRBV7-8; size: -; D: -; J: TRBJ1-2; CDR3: CASSLVGTNFYGYTF; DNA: TGTGCCAGCAGCTTAGTAGGGACAAACTTCTATGGCTACACCTTC
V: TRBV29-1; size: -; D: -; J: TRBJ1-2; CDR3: CSDQVKQKANYGYTF; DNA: TGCAGCGACCAAGTAAAACAGAAAGCTAACTATGGCTACACCTTC
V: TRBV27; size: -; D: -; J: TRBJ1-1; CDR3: CASSNLPPGGSEAFF; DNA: TGTGCCAGCAGTAACCTACCGCCGGGGGGGTCTGAAGCTTTCTTT
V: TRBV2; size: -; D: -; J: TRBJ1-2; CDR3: CASSEDRWGADYGYTF; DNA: TGTGCCAGCAGTGAAGATCGTTGGGGCGCAGACTATGGCTACACCTTC
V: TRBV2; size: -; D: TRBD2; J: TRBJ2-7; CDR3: CASSVLAGEDEQYF; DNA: TGTGCCAGCAGTGTTCTAGCGGGAGAGGACGAGCAGTACTTC
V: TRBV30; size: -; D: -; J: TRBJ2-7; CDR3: CAWLGASAAGSYEQYF; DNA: TGTGCCTGGCTGGGCGCTAGCGCCGCCGGCTCCTACGAGCAGTACTTC
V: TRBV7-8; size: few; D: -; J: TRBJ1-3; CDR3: CASSLDPYSGKSGNTIYF; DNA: TGTGCCAGCAGCCTGGACCCCTATTCAGGGAAATCTGGAAACACCATATATTTT
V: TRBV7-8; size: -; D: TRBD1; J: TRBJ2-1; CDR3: CASSFTGGKQFF; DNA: TGTGCCAGCAGCTTCACAGGGGGGAAGCAGTTCTTC